This T cell receptor beta chain was obtained from a study of T cells after yellow fever vaccination. Study-wide context: Libraries from low-cell-number fractions were prepared with the SMART-Seq v4 Ultra Low Input RNA kit. Findings and caveats of the study: There was a small share of clonotypes that showed up in both the CD4 and CD8 compartments.

Template switching by 5'RACE produced TCR cDNA, adding a universal primer site and UMIs. TCRdb independently ran MiXCR on the 5' RACE reads; one entry per CDR3 protein. This table holds about 330,000 distinct CDR3 sequences, around 7% found once. Germline CDR1 LGHNA, CDR2 YNFKEQ. This CDR3 comprises 15 residues. With 1 base removed from V and 7 bases from J, the gap between germline ends came to 14 bases. This clonotype was recorded a few times. Its antigen is not known. This sequence originates from a man between 18 and 29 years old who received the YFV17D yellow fever vaccine. Specimen: PBMCs, collected 35 to 50 days after the first yellow fever vaccination. The chain couples TRBV4-2 to TRBJ2-1; TRBD1 might be the D (6 bases). For the CDR3, the DNA is TGTGCCAGCAGCCAAGCGGGGACACTGAGAAATGAGCAGTTCTTC. Encoded protein: CASSQAGTLRNEQFF.